This T cell receptor beta chain was observed in a study of shared clonotypes between healthy human individuals. How the authors handled the data: Junction-only sequences without quality scores came from ImmunoSEQ, so filtering differed. The protocol was immunoSEQ multiplex PCR, while the TCRdb copy is restricted to in-frame clones and leaves out a portion. That table furnishes V, J and clone size, whereas the DNA furnished D and trimming. The sample records roughly 1,000,000 clones, 70% to 80% being singletons. Those who donated, Caucasian adults without exception, all lived in Nashville, Tennessee. Broader study findings: Incompleteness in sorted-subset sequencing, despite large depth, was shown by rarefaction.

On this clone itself: The antigen is not known.

With 4 bases removed from V and 7 bases from J, the gap between germline ends came to 17 bases. Germline lookup yields CDR1 SGHNT and CDR2 YYREEE (reference sequence). CDR3 size: 15 residues. The chain has TRBV5-4 and TRBJ2-2; perhaps TRBD2 as D (5 bases). The specimen was memory CD4+ T cells from PBMCs. Specified subset: CD45RA-negative fraction. This clonotype was sampled from a man younger than 35 in good health. Some clones in this sample may be carry-over from other donors' samples. CDR3 residues: CASSPPGSKVGELFF. The CDR3 DNA reads TGTGCCAGCAGCCCCCCTGGGAGTAAGGTCGGGGAGCTGTTTTTT.